The text below deals with one T cell receptor beta chain. In this sample, this clonotype turned up many times. The antigen this receptor binds is unknown. No per-base quality is available; no much larger clone lies one base away. The data derive from a study of T-cell reconstitution after alpha-beta-depleted transplantation in children (dated by TCRdb to 2016 to 2017). Broadly, across the study: Using TCR repertoire profiling, the study followed T-cell immune reconstitution in a quantitative way in children after TCRalphabeta/CD19-depleted allogeneic hematopoietic cell transplantation.

Libraries were built with PCR. TCRdb names Illumina HiSeq 2500 as the instrument used. TCR libraries were prepared with molecular barcoding, using unique molecular identifiers to normalize TCRbeta repertoire quantification. The public reads were quality trimmed at Q25 with fastp and then assembled into clones with MiXCR by TCRdb, keeping productive beta chains. Duplicate CDR3 protein sequences are folded into a single record with the most common DNA and genes. Recorded for this sample are some 200,000 distinct CDR3 sequences; about 9.6% of them occurred a single time. Clones ranked in the top ten supply approximately 4.7% of the sample. From the cysteine up to the phenylalanine, the CDR3 has a length of 14 residues. The read is trimmed to its CDR3 DNA, 42 bases read in frame from base 1. Trimming at the junction amounts to 5 bases on V and 3 bases on J, and the germline ends lie 16 bases apart. Per the germline V gene (reference sequence), DFQATT is the CDR1 and SNEGSKA is the CDR2.

The sequence was collected from a human donor who donated a stem cell graft to a child with SCID. The chain is encoded by TRBV20-1 joined to TRBJ1-1; a weak D assignment points to TRBD1 (6 bases agree). This material consisted of PBMCs from the stem cell graft donor, taken from the stem cell graft. This receptor has the CDR3 CSAQQSGAHTEAFF. The bases are TGCAGTGCTCAACAATCAGGGGCGCACACTGAAGCTTTCTTT.